This T cell receptor (beta chain) was observed in a study of cytomegalovirus exposure and HLA in healthy donors. With V trimmed by 2 bases and J by 4 bases, 4 bases remained unmatched. CDR1 and CDR2 (germline): SGHNT, YYREEE (reference sequence). The CDR3 is 15 amino acids. Turning to this clone: The antigen remains unidentified.

Study-wide findings and caveats: Information on immune exposure was restricted to one variable (CMV serostatus). A missense variant in DCLRE1C was later tied to TCR beta V- and J-gene trimming.

This PCR relied on a set of 60 Vbeta primers and 13 Jbeta primers. Original methodology: Unique TCR beta chains numbered about 79 million in a later analysis, with around 10 million shared. Sequenced by immunoSEQ multiplex PCR; TCRdb stores in-frame clones only, minus some. V, J and clone size are taken as reported in that table, and D and trimming were inferred from the DNA itself. This repertoire shows approximately 190,000 clones, around 78% found once; its top ten account for 13% to 15%. Source material: PBMCs. The rearrangement uses TRBV5-4 and TRBJ2-3; TRBD1 matches 10 bases. The sequence was collected from a woman in her 30s in good health and CMV-seropositive. Here the CDR3 reads CASSFRDRGADTQYF. CDR3 in DNA: TGTGCCAGCAGCTTTCGGGACAGGGGCGCAGATACGCAGTATTTT.